What follows are 17 T cell receptor beta chains derived from one specimen sequenced in a study of beta chain features in type 1 diabetes. Study-wide results and caveats: Moderate but significant shortening of TCRB CDR3s was recorded in all four CD4+ subsets from Type 1 diabetes patients.

These receptors have no identified antigens. The sequenced template was cDNA made from the entire isolated RNA. Assay: immunoSEQ multiplex PCR; the TCRdb copy retains only in-frame clones and omits some. Among about 740,000 clones listed, about an eighth were seen once. Source material: naive CD4+ T cells from blood. The receptors were gathered from a young man with type 1 diabetes.

For this clone: This same CDR3 is encoded by further DNA sequences in the sample. The V call is TRBV25-1, the J call TRBJ2-7; TRBD1 agrees at 7 bases. The CDR3 has 13 residues. CDR1 and CDR2 from the germline V gene are MGHDK and SYGVNS. Unmatched junction bases numbered 2, after V lost 6 bases and J lost 0 bases. Here the CDR3 reads CASSRDSSYEQYF. CDR3 nucleotide sequence: TGTGCCAGCAGCCGGGACAGCTCCTACGAGCAGTACTTC.

The chain recombines TRBV2 with TRBJ2-7, with TRBD1 as a possible D gene (5 bases). Trimming took off 2 bases at V and 2 bases at J, with 10 bases between the two ends. The CDR3 spans 14 residues. Germline V gives CDR1 SNHLY, CDR2 FYNNEI. CDR3 protein: CASSEQGDPYEQYF. CDR3 sequence (DNA): TGTGCCAGCAGTGAACAGGGCGATCCCTACGAGCAGTACTTC.

The chain is built from TRBV4-1 and TRBJ2-7; possibly TRBD2 for D (6 bases). V was shortened by 1 base and J by 1 base, with 8 bases between the two germline ends. CDR1 is MGHRA and CDR2 is YSYEKL in the germline V gene. The CDR3 contains 14 residues. CDR3 DNA: TGCGCCAGCAGCCAAGCGGGGGATTCCTACGAGCAGTACTTC. Translated, it gives CASSQAGDSYEQYF.

This clone was detected only a few times. The chain employs TRBV29-1 and TRBJ2-3, with 9 bases that match TRBD1. This CDR3 is 14 amino acids long. In germline, CDR1 is SQVTM, CDR2 ANQGSEA. Trimming cost V 2 bases and J 3 bases; bases outside gene matches: 3. Here the CDR3 reads CSVEPGQGTDTQYF. CDR3 in DNA: TGCAGCGTTGAACCGGGACAGGGTACAGATACGCAGTATTTT.

The chain employs TRBV11-2 and TRBJ1-2; 8 bases are shared with TRBD1. Trimming cost V 0 bases and J 8 bases; bases outside gene matches: 14. Germline loops: CDR1 SGHAT, CDR2 FQNNGV. This CDR3 comprises 17 residues. The CDR3 DNA reads as TGTGCCAGCAGCTTAGATCTTGGGACAGGCGGGTTAGGCGGCTACACCTTC. The encoded protein is CASSLDLGTGGLGGYTF.

The rearrangement joins TRBV5-1 to TRBJ1-1; 7 bases fit TRBD1. Germline CDR1 and CDR2: SGHRS and YFSETQ. This CDR3 is 15 amino acids long. Trimming at V came to 2 bases and at J to 2 bases, leaving 6 bases not matched to a gene. CDR3: CASSFDRTGNTEAFF. The CDR3 nucleotides read TGCGCCAGCAGCTTCGACCGGACAGGAAACACTGAAGCTTTCTTT.

The sample holds a few counts of this clone. CDR3 residues: CASRERYNEQFF. CDR3 sequence (DNA): TGTGCCAGCAGGGAGCGGTACAATGAGCAGTTCTTC. The chain is built from TRBV2 and TRBJ2-1; D perhaps matches TRBD2 (5 bases). CDR1 and CDR2 (germline): SNHLY, FYNNEI. V was cut by 6 bases and J by 4 bases, with 7 bases left in between. CDR3 length: 12 residues.

This clone has just a few counts. The rearrangement joins TRBV6-5 to TRBJ1-5; no firm D call. CDR3 size: 13 residues. Germline CDR1 reads MNHEY; CDR2 reads SVGAGI. V lost 7 bases and J lost 4, with 11 bases in between. The CDR3 loop is CASTAGMNQPQHF. CDR3 DNA sequence: TGTGCCAGCACCGCGGGAATGAATCAGCCCCAGCATTTT.

The chain joins TRBV5-1 to TRBJ2-3; 10 bases map to TRBD2. The V gene's germline CDR1 is SGHRS and CDR2 YFSETQ. V gave up 4 bases and J gave up 2 bases; unmatched junction bases: 10. The CDR3 consists of 17 residues. CDR3 region: CASSVLAGGFTTDTQYF. In DNA, the CDR3 is TGCGCCAGCAGCGTCTTAGCGGGGGGATTTACCACAGATACGCAGTATTTT. Variable domain in full (rest from reference TRBV5-1 and TRBJ2-3): KAGVTQTPRYLIKTRGQQVTLSCSPISGHRSVSWYQQTPGQGLQFLFEYFSETQRNKGNFPGRFSGRQFSNSRSEMNVSTLELGDSALYLCASSVLAGGFTTDTQYFGPGTRLTVL.

The chain is built from TRBV4-1 and TRBJ2-1; D could derive from TRBD1 or TRBD2 (5 bases each). Germline CDR1 MGHRA, CDR2 YSYEKL. The V end lost 1 base, the J end lost 7 bases, and 11 bases lay between the germline ends. This CDR3 comprises 14 residues. The CDR3, as DNA: TGCGCCAGCAGCCAAGGGGGGAGCTTAAATGAGCAGTTCTTC. Translated: CASSQGGSLNEQFF.

This clone was detected only a few times. This chain links TRBV5-6 with TRBJ1-1; D gene unclear. Germline V CDR1 and CDR2: SGHDT, YYEEEE. CDR3 length: 13 amino acids. V lost 0 bases and J lost 4, with 7 bases in between. This CDR3 reads CASSLERFTEAFF. In DNA form, the CDR3 reads TGTGCCAGCAGCTTGGAGAGGTTCACTGAAGCTTTCTTT.

This clone was counted a few times. The genes are TRBV30 and TRBJ1-1, with unresolved D. CDR1 is GTSNPN, CDR2 SVGIG, per germline (reference sequence). Trimming removed 4 bases at V and 3 bases at J, with 6 bases between. CDR3 length: 11 residues. This chain's CDR3 is CAWTAYTEAFF. The CDR3 DNA reads as TGTGCCTGGACCGCCTACACTGAAGCTTTCTTT. The whole variable domain, filled in from reference TRBV30 and TRBJ1-1, reads SQTIHQWPATLVQPVGSPLSLECTVEGTSNPNLYWYRQAAGRGLQLLFYSVGIGQISSEVPQNLSASRPQDRQFILSSKKLLLSDSGFYLCAWTAYTEAFFGQGTRLTVV.

This clone was found a few times. This rearrangement joins TRBV28 to TRBJ2-3; D unclear. The length of the CDR3 is 14 residues. The germline V and J ends were trimmed by 2 bases and 3 bases, with 9 bases remaining between them. Germline V lookup: CDR1 MDHEN, CDR2 SYDVKM. CDR3 bases: TGTGCCAGCAGTTTAATCTCTCCAACAGATACGCAGTATTTT. Residues: CASSLISPTDTQYF.

This clone appeared a few times. V is TRBV15 and J is TRBJ2-1; maybe TRBD1 (6 bases). Germline V gives CDR1 LNHNV, CDR2 YYDKDF (reference sequence). Trimming pared 0 bases from V and 9 bases from J, leaving 9 bases between. This CDR3 has 13 residues. The CDR3 spells CATSRDRGGEQFF. The CDR3 coding sequence is TGTGCCACCAGCAGAGATAGAGGGGGTGAGCAGTTCTTC. The full variable domain, completed using reference TRBV15 and TRBJ2-1, is DAMVIQNPRYQVTQFGKPVTLSCSQTLNHNVMYWYQQKSSQAPKLLFHYYDKDFNNEADTPDNFQSRRPNTSFCFLDIRSPGLGDTAMYLCATSRDRGGEQFFGPGTRLTVL.

This clone has more than one count but fewer than ten. The chain links TRBV10-3 to TRBJ2-3, with 7 nucleotides matching TRBD2. Germline-derived CDR1 and CDR2 are ENHRY and SYGVKD. V was pared by 3 bases and J by 3 bases, with 6 bases of the junction left unmatched. The CDR3 loop spans 15 amino acids. The CDR3 bases are TGTGCCATCAGTGAATACGGACTAGTAACAGATACGCAGTATTTT. Its translation is CAISEYGLVTDTQYF.

V gene TRBV7-9 combines with J gene TRBJ2-6; D possibly uses TRBD1 or TRBD2 (6 bases each). CDR3 length equals 17 residues. From germline, CDR1 is SEHNR and CDR2 FQNEAQ (reference sequence). The CDR3 coding sequence is TGTGCTCCTACGGGGGCCGGGGGCCCCTCTGGGGCCAACGTCCTGACTTTC. Its translation: CAPTGAGGPSGANVLTF.

This clone was detected only a few times. The genes are TRBV7-9 and TRBJ1-2, with unresolved D. The CDR3 spans 13 residues. Germline V CDR1 and CDR2: SEHNR, FQNEAQ (reference sequence). V shed 5 bases and J shed 8 bases, with 15 bases lying between them. The CDR3 sequence is CASSPEGFLGYTF. CDR3 bases: TGTGCCAGCAGCCCCGAAGGGTTCCTAGGCTACACCTTC.